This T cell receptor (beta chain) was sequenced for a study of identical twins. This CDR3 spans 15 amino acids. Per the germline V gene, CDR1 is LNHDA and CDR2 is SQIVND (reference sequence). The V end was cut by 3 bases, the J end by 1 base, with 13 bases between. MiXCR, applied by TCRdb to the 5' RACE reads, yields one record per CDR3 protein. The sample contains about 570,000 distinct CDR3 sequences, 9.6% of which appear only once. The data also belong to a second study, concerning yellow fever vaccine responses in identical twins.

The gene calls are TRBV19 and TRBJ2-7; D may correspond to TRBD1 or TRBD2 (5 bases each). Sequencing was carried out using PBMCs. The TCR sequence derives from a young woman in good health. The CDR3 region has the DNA TGTGCCAGTAGTATCGGGACCAGCCGGTCCTACGAGCAGTACTTC. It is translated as CASSIGTSRSYEQYF.